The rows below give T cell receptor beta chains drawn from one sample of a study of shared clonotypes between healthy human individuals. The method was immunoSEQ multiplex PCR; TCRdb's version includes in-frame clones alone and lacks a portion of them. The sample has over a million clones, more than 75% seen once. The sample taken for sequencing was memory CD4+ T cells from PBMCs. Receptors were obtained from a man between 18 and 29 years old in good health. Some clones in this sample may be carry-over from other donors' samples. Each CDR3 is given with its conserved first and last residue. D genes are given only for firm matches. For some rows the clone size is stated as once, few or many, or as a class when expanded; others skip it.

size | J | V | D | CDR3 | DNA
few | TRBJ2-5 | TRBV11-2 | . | CASHPGAGAKGGETQYF | TGTGCCAGCCACCCGGGGGCGGGAGCAAAGGGCGGAGAGACCCAGTACTTC
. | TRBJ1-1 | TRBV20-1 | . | CSTMREAFF | TGCAGTACGATGAGGGAAGCTTTCTTT
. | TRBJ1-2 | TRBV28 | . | CASSLWGGNYGYTF | TGTGCCAGCAGTTTATGGGGCGGTAACTATGGCTACACCTTC
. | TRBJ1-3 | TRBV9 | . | CASSPNTGGLDGNTIYF | TGTGCCAGCAGCCCCAACACCGGGGGATTGGATGGAAACACCATATATTTT
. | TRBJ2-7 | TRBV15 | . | CATSSKGYEQYF | TGTGCCACCAGCAGCAAGGGGTACGAGCAGTACTTC
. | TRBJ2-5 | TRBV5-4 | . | CASSHLDRRETQYF | TGTGCCAGCAGCCACCTCGACAGGAGGGAGACCCAGTACTTC
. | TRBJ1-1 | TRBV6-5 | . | CASTHGTEAFF | TGTGCCAGCACCCACGGGACAGAAGCTTTCTTT
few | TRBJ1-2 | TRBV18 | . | CASSPAFQAAIYGYTF | TGTGCCAGCTCACCAGCCTTCCAAGCAGCCATCTATGGCTACACCTTC
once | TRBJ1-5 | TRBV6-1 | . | CASSGPPRWNQPQHF | TGTGCCAGCAGTGGGCCCCCGCGGTGGAATCAGCCCCAGCATTTT
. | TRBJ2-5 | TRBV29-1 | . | CSASGYQETQYF | TGCAGCGCAAGCGGTTACCAAGAGACCCAGTACTTC